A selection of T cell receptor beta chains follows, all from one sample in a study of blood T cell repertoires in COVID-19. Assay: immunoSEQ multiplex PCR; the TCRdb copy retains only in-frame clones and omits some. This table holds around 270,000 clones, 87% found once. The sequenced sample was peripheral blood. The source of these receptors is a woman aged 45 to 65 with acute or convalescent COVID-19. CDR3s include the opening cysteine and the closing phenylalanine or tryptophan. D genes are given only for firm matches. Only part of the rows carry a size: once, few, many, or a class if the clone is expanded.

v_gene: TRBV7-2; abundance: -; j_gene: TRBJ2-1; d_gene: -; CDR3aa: CASRPTGDLGEQFF; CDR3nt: TGTGCCAGCCGCCCTACGGGGGACTTGGGTGAGCAGTTCTTC
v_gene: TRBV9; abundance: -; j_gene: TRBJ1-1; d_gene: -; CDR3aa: CASTLGAGENTEAFF; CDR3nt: TGTGCCAGCACCCTAGGGGCGGGGGAGAACACTGAAGCTTTCTTT
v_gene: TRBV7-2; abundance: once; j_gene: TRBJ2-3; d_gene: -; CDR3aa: CASSPARGNTQYF; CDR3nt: TGTGCCAGCAGCCCGGCCCGGGGTAATACGCAGTATTTT
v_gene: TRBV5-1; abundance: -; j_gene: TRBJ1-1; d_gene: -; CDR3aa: CASSLGLRGANTEAFF; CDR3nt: TGCGCCAGCAGCTTGGGACTCCGGGGGGCGAACACTGAAGCTTTCTTT
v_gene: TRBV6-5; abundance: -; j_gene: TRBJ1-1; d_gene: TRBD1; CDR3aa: CASRQGQGRTEAFF; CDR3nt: TGTGCCAGCAGGCAAGGACAGGGGAGGACTGAAGCTTTCTTT
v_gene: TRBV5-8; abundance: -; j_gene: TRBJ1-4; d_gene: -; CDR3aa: CASTLWAGLWANEKLFF; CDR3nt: TGTGCCAGCACCCTATGGGCAGGACTCTGGGCTAATGAAAAACTGTTTTTT
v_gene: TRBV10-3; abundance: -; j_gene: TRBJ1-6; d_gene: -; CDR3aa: CAISASSSYNSPLHF; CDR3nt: TGTGCCATCAGTGCATCGAGCTCCTATAATTCACCCCTCCACTTT
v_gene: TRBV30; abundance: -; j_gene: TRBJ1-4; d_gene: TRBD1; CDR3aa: CAWSSGTGSNWYEKLFF; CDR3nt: TGTGCCTGGAGTAGCGGGACAGGGAGTAACTGGTATGAAAAACTGTTTTTT
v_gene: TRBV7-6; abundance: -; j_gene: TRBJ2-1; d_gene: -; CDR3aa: CASSLRGPYNEQFF; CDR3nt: TGTGCCAGCAGCTTAAGGGGCCCGTACAATGAGCAGTTCTTC
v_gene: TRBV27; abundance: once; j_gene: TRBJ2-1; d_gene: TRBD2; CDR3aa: CASRGGTAYNEQFF; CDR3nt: TGTGCCAGCAGGGGGGGGACGGCATACAATGAGCAGTTCTTC
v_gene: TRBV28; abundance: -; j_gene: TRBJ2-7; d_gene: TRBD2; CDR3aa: CASTPPGGGGEQYF; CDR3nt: TGTGCCAGCACTCCTCCGGGGGGGGGAGGAGAGCAGTACTTC
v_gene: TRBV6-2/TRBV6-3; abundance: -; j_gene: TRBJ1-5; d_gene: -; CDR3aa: CASSHGGRGDQPQHF; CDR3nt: TGTGCCAGCAGTCACGGGGGGAGGGGTGACCAGCCCCAGCATTTT
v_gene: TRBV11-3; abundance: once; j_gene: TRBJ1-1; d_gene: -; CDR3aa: CASSKGGNEAFF; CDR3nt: TGTGCCAGCAGCAAAGGGGGTAATGAAGCTTTCTTT
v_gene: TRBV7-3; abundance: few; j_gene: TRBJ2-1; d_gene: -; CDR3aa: CASSLTLTVLGDEQFF; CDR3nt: TGTGCCAGCAGCTTAACCTTGACAGTTTTGGGTGATGAGCAGTTCTTC
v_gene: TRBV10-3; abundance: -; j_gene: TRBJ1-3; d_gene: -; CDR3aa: CAISDQGYGNTIYF; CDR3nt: TGTGCCATCAGTGACCAGGGGTATGGAAACACCATATATTTT
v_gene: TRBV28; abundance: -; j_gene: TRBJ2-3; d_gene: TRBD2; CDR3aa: CASSSYSGTGPDTQYF; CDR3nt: TGTGCCAGCAGTTCTTATAGCGGGACGGGTCCAGATACGCAGTATTTT
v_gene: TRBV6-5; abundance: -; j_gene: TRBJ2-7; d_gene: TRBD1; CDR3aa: CASSYSGTGEYEQYF; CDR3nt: TGTGCCAGCAGTTACTCTGGGACAGGGGAATACGAGCAGTACTTC
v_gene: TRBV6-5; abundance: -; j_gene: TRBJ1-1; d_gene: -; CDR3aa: CASIWRDTEAFF; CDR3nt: TGTGCCAGCATCTGGAGGGACACTGAAGCTTTCTTT
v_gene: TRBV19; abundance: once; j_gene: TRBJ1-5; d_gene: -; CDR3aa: CASSIVWGPESNQPQHF; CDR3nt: TGTGCCAGTAGTATAGTTTGGGGGCCGGAAAGCAATCAGCCCCAGCATTTT
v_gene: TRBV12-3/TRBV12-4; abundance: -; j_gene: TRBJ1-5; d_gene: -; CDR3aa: CASQELNQPQHF; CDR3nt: TGTGCCAGTCAGGAACTCAATCAGCCCCAGCATTTT
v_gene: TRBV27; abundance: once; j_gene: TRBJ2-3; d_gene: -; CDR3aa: CASSTSPYTDTQYF; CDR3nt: TGTGCCAGCAGTACATCCCCATACACAGATACGCAGTATTTT
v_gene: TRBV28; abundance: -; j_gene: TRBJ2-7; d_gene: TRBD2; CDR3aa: CASRPSGPTYEQYF; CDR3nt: TGTGCCAGCAGACCTAGCGGTCCCACCTACGAGCAGTACTTC
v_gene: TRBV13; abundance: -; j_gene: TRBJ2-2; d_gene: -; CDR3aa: CASIAAGWEPSTGELFF; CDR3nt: TGTGCCAGCATCGCGGCGGGCTGGGAGCCGAGCACCGGGGAGCTGTTTTTT
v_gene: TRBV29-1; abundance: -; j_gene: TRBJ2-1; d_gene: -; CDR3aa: CSVGVSLTNNEQFF; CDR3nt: TGCAGCGTTGGCGTCTCACTTACTAACAATGAGCAGTTCTTC
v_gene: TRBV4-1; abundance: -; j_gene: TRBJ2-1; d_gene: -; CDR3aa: CASSHTLVHGDEQFF; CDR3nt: TGCGCCAGCAGCCACACACTGGTGCACGGGGATGAGCAGTTCTTC
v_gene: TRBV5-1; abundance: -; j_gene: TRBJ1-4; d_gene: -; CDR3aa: CASSLAGGPVEKLFF; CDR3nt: TGCGCCAGCAGCTTGGCCGGGGGGCCCGTTGAAAAACTGTTTTTT
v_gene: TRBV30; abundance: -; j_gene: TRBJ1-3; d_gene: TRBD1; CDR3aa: CAWGTGSLWGNTIYF; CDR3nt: TGTGCCTGGGGGACAGGGAGTCTTTGGGGAAACACCATATATTTT
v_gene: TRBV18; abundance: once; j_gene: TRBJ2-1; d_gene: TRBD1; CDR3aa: CASSPGTGGGEQFF; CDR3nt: TGTGCCAGCTCACCTGGGACAGGGGGTGGCGAGCAGTTCTTC
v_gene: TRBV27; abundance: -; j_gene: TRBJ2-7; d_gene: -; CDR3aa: CASSSYRDSSYEQYF; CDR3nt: TGTGCCAGCAGTTCTTACAGGGATAGCTCCTACGAGCAGTACTTC
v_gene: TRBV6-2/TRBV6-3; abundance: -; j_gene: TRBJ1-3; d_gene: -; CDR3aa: CASSFNILISGNTIYF; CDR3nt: TGTGCCAGCAGTTTTAACATACTAATCTCTGGAAACACCATATATTTT
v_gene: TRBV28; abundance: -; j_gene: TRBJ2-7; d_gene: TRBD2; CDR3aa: CASSWSGSSYEQYF; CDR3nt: TGTGCCAGCAGTTGGAGCGGGAGCTCCTACGAGCAGTACTTC
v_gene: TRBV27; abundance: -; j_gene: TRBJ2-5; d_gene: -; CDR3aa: CASSLILSETQYF; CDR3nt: TGTGCCAGCAGTTTAATACTCTCGGAGACCCAGTACTTC
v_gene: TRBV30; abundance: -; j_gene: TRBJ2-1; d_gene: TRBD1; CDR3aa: CAWRPRDRFSYNEQFF; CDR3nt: TGTGCCTGGAGACCCCGGGACAGGTTTTCCTACAATGAGCAGTTCTTC
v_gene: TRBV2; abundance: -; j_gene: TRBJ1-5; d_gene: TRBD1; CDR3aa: CASSGGTGGQPQHF; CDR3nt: TGTGCCAGCAGTGGAGGGACAGGCGGGCAGCCCCAGCATTTT
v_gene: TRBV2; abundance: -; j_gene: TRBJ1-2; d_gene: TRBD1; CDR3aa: CASSEQGNYGYTF; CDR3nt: TGTGCCAGCAGCGAACAGGGGAACTATGGCTACACCTTC
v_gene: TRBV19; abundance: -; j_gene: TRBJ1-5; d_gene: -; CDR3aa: CASSNRANQPQHF; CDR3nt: TGTGCCAGTAGTAACAGGGCCAATCAGCCCCAGCATTTT
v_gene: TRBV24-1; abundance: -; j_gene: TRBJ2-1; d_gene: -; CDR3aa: CATSDPRGLNNEQFF; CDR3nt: TGTGCCACCAGTGATCCCCGTGGACTAAACAATGAGCAGTTCTTC
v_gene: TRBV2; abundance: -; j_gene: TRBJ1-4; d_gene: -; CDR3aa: CASGGVSEGEKLFF; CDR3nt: TGTGCCAGCGGGGGGGTGTCGGAGGGTGAAAAACTGTTTTTT
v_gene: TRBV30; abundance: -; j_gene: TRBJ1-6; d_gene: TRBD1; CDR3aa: CAWSTGTGVSPLHF; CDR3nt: TGTGCCTGGAGCACCGGGACAGGGGTGTCACCCCTCCACTTT
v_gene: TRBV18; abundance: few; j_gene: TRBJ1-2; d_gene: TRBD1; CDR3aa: CASSPDLTGAYGYTF; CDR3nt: TGTGCCAGCTCACCTGATTTGACAGGGGCCTATGGCTACACCTTC
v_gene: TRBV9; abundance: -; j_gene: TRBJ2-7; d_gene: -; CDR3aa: CASSLDGGTAYEQYF; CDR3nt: TGTGCCAGCAGCCTAGATGGAGGGACAGCCTACGAGCAGTACTTC
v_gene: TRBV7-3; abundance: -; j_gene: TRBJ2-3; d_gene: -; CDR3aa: CASSLAGSREDTQYF; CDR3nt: TGTGCCAGCAGCTTAGCGGGTTCGAGAGAAGATACGCAGTATTTT
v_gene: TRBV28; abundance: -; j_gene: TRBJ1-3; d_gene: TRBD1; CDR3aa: CASTTERQGVPGNTIYF; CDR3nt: TGTGCCAGCACGACTGAAAGACAGGGAGTCCCTGGAAACACCATATATTTT
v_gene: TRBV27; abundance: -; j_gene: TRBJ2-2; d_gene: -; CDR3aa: CASSSRETGELFF; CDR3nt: TGTGCCAGCAGCTCCCGGGAGACCGGGGAGCTGTTTTTT
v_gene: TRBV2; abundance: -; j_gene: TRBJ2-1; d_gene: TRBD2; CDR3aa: CASTGSAGVEQFF; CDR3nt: TGTGCCAGTACGGGGTCAGCGGGAGTTGAGCAGTTCTTC
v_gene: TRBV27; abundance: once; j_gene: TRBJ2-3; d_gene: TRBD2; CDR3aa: CASSRLAGVDRDTQYF; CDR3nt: TGTGCCAGCAGTAGACTAGCGGGAGTGGATCGCGATACGCAGTATTTT
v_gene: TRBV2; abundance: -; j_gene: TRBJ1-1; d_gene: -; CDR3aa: CASNLTPFTTEAFF; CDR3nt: TGTGCCAGCAATTTGACACCTTTCACCACTGAAGCTTTCTTT
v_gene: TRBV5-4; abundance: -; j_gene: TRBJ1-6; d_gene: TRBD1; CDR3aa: CASSVETGNNNSPLHF; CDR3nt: TGTGCCAGCAGCGTTGAGACAGGGAATAATAATTCACCCCTCCACTTT
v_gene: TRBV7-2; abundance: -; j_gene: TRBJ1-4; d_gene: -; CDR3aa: CASSPQARGGEKLFF; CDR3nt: TGTGCCAGCAGCCCTCAGGCCAGAGGGGGAGAAAAACTGTTTTTT